This T cell receptor beta chain comes out of a study of T cells in Graves' hyperthyroidism and ophthalmopathy. Study-wide background: Peripheral blood specimens were obtained at initial diagnosis, prior to any treatment.

The CDR3 loop spans 15 amino acids. Trimming removed 0 bases from V and 3 bases from J, with 10 bases in between. The V gene's germline CDR1 is LNHNV and CDR2 YYDKDF (reference sequence). This clonotype has only a few counts. RNA transcripts served as the template for amplifying TCR beta CDR3 regions. In the first-round RT-PCR of the TCR CDR3, the HTBI primer set was used. TCRdb called the multiplex PCR reads again in MiXCR, with one record for every CDR3 protein. The table records about 640,000 distinct CDR3 sequences, roughly 20% of them present only once. The study included ophthalmopathy patients with Clinical Activity Score at least 3, NOSPECS grade at least 4 and duration under 3 months.

The chain couples TRBV15 to TRBJ2-3, with D unresolved. The sequence was collected from a man aged 30-40 years with Graves' ophthalmopathy. Sample: blood. CDR3: CATSRDYKGTDTQYF. CDR3 bases: TGTGCCACCAGCAGAGATTACAAGGGTACAGATACGCAGTATTTT.